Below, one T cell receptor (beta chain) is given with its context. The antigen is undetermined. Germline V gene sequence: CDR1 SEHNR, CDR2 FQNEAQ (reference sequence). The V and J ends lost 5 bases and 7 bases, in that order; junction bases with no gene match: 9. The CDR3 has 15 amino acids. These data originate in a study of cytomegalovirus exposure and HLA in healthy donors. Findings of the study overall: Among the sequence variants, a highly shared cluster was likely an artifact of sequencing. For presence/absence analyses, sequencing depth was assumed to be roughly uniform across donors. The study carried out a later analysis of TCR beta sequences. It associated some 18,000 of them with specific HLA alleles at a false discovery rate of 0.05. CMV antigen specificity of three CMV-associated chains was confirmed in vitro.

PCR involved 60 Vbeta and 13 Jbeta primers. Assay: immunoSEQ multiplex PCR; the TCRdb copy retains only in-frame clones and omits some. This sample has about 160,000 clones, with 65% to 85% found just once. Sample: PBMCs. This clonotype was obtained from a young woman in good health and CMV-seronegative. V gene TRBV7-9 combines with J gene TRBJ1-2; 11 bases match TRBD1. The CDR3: CASSKDRDRGIGYTF. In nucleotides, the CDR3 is TGTGCCAGCAGCAAGGACCGGGACAGGGGGATTGGCTACACCTTC.